At least ten counts were recorded for the clone carrying this T cell receptor beta chain. No antigen is known for it. Using RNA transcripts as the source, TCR beta CDR3 regions were amplified. HTBI primers drove first-round RT-PCR of the TCR CDR3. MiXCR, run by TCRdb on the multiplex PCR reads, gives a single entry per CDR3 protein. The sample lists around 200,000 distinct CDR3 sequences, around 20% seen once, with around 43% in the top ten. The sample belongs to a study of T cells in Graves' hyperthyroidism and ophthalmopathy. General study findings and limits: Classification by a 13 V-J model distinguished ophthalmopathy from stable hyperthyroidism.

The CDR3 contains 15 residues. Looked up from germline, CDR1 is LNHDA and CDR2 is SQIVND (reference sequence). V lost 6 bases, J lost 0 bases, and 5 bases stayed unmatched. J is TRBJ1-5 and V is TRBV19; the match to TRBD1 covers 7 bases. The receptor was isolated from a man aged 40-49 years with Graves' hyperthyroidism. The sequencing input was blood. The DNA of the CDR3 is TGTGCCAGTAGCTTCCGGGACAGTAGCAATCAGCCCCAGCATTTT. This codes for CASSFRDSSNQPQHF.